Reported below is one T cell receptor (beta chain). Its antigen is not identified. The CDR3 covers 15 residues. Per the germline V gene, CDR1 is MNHNS and CDR2 is SASEGT. Deletions cut 6 bases from V and 5 bases from J, with 19 bases between. The sample comes from a study of cytotoxic CD8 clonotypes in ibrutinib-treated CLL. Study overall: Once treatment had gone on for a median of roughly eleven months, range 6 to 36, response samples were drawn. Study observations and caveats: Clonality was higher at ibrutinib response and returned toward baseline at progression.

With sequencing, the targeted depth ranged from 1 in 200,000 to 1 in 1 million T cells. Some clones are missing from TCRdb's copy, which holds only in-frame ones; the method was immunoSEQ multiplex PCR. This sample has 250,000 to 350,000 clones, with roughly three quarters found just once. The material sequenced was PBMCs, taken at disease progression, from a patient treated with ibrutinib. The receptor was isolated from a human donor with chronic lymphocytic leukemia. This rearrangement joins TRBV6-1 to TRBJ1-2; a weak D match, TRBD1 (5 bases). For the CDR3, the DNA is TGTGCCAGCAGACCAAAAAACCCAGGGAATTATGGCTACACCTTC. It encodes CASRPKNPGNYGYTF.